The sample holds one count of the clone carrying this TCR beta chain. The antigen remains unidentified. The data were taken from a study of T cells in localized non-small cell lung cancer. Broader study findings: When the top 100 tumor clones were examined, a median around 50 of them also appeared in the adjacent lung, which was paired and uninvolved. In uninvolved adjacent lung, T cell clonality reached its highest value, exceeding tumor. Greater blood T cell density accompanied longer overall survival. Heterogeneity is still possible, as just one tumor region was sequenced.

Profiled with immunoSEQ multiplex PCR; TCRdb holds only in-frame clones, not every one. The repertoire consists of around 15,000 clones, with around 85% occurring once and the leading ten covering roughly a quarter. The V gene's germline CDR1 is SGHRS and CDR2 YFSETQ. Trimming took 1 base from V and 1 from J, leaving 8 bases between them. The CDR3 extends over 15 amino acids. This sequence originates from a female donor at least 60 years old with stage I squamous cell lung carcinoma. Material: peripheral blood, obtained before any cancer treatment. The J gene is TRBJ2-2, the V gene TRBV5-1, with unresolved D. Here the CDR3 DNA reads TGCGCCAGCAGCTTGAACGGAAAGAACACCGGGGAGCTGTTTTTT. Translation gives CASSLNGKNTGELFF. Full variable domain (outside the CDR3, taken from reference TRBV5-1 and TRBJ2-2): KAGVTQTPRYLIKTRGQQVTLSCSPISGHRSVSWYQQTPGQGLQFLFEYFSETQRNKGNFPGRFSGRQFSNSRSEMNVSTLELGDSALYLCASSLNGKNTGELFFGEGSRLTVL.